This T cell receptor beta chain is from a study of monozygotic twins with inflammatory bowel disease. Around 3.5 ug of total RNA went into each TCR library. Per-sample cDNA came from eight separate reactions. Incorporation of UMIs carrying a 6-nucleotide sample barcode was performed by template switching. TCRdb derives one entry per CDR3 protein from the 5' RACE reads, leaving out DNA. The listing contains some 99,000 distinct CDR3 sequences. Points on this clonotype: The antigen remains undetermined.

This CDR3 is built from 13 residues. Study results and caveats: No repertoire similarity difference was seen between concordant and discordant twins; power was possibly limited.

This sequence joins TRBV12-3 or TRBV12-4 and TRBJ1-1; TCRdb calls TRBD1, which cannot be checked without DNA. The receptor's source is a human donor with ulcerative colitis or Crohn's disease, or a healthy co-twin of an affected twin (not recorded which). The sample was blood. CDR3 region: CASSLVGGTEAFF.